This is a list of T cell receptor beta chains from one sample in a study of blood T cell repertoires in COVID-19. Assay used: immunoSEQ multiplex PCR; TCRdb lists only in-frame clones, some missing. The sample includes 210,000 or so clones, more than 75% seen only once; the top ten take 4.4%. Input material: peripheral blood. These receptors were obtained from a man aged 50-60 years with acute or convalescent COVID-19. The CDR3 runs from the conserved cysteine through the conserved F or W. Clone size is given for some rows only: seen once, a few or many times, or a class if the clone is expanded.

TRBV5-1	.	CASSLSQENYGYTF
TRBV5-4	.	CASSLGTENTEAFF
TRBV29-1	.	CSVADSEGQPQHF
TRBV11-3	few	CASSSGTAEQFF
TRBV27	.	CASSLFGTGEKLFF
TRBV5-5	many	CASSSGQGIFEQYF
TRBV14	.	CASSHAGTGEAFF
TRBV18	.	CASSLGGTDTQYF
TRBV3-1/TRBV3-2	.	CASSPGGGSNQPQHF
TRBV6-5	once	CASHLGGSGANVLTF
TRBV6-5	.	CASSPRGAYEQYF
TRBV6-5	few	CASRRDSLYGYTF
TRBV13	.	CASSLWGTSDNSPLHF
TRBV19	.	CASSDRNSISYNEQFF
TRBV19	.	CASKPLQGADEQFF
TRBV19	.	CASSRGGTGNTEAFF
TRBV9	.	CASSRGGAVTEAFF
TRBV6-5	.	CASSYSAGGTYEQYF
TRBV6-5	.	CASSPTGGSLYEQFF
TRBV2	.	CASSDQGQAFF
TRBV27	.	CASSLGGPFEQYF
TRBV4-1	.	CASSQGQGASNTEAFF
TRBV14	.	CASSQGAGYGYTF
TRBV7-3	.	CASSFSRVEEQYF
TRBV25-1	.	CASTLGDRVSEAFF
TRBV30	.	CAWSGTDNQPQHF
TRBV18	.	CASSRSGSMNTEAFF
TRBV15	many	CATSRDFGLYSNQPQHF
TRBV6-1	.	CASSEATAGGDTQYF
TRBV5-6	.	CASSLEAGEKHF
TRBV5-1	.	CASSGGQGANEQFF
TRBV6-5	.	CASRLSQGDQYEQYF
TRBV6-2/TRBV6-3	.	CASSYAGYNEQFF
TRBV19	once	CASSTPGQGLEKLFF
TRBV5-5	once	CASSPTSSRRSPLHF
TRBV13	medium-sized	CASSSRPGGLGNEQFF
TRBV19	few	CASSNQGQGGGQPQHF
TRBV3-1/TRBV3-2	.	CASSQVGDRDGISNQPQHF
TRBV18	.	CASSPTGQGYEQYF
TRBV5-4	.	CASSLGPAGWNTEAFF
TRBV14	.	CASSPNLLGFEAFF